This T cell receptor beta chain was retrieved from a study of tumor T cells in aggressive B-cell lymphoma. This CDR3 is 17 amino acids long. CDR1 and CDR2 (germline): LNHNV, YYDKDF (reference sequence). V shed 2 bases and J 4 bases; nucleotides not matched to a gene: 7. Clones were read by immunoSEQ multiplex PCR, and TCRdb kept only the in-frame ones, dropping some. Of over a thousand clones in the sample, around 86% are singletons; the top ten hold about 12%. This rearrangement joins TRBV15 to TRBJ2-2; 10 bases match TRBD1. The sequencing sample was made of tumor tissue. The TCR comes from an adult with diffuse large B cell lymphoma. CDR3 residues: CATSRNLGQGPTGELFF. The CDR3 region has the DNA TGTGCCACCAGCAGAAATTTGGGACAGGGGCCCACCGGGGAGCTGTTTTTT.